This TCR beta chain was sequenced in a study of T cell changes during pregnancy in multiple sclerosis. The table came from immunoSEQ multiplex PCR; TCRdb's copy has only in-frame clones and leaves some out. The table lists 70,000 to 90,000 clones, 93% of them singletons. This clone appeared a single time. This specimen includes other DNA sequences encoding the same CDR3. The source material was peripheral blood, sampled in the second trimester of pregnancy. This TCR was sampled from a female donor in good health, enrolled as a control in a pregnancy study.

The CDR3 DNA reads TGCGCCAGCAGCTTGGGGCTAGCGGGGGGAAATGAGCAGTTCTTC. Translating gives CASSLGLAGGNEQFF. The V and J genes are TRBV5-1 and TRBJ2-1, with 11 bases aligning to TRBD2. Germline V gene sequence: CDR1 SGHRS, CDR2 YFSETQ. V dropped 0 bases and J dropped 7; count of bases not matched to a gene: 3. The length of the CDR3 is 15 residues.